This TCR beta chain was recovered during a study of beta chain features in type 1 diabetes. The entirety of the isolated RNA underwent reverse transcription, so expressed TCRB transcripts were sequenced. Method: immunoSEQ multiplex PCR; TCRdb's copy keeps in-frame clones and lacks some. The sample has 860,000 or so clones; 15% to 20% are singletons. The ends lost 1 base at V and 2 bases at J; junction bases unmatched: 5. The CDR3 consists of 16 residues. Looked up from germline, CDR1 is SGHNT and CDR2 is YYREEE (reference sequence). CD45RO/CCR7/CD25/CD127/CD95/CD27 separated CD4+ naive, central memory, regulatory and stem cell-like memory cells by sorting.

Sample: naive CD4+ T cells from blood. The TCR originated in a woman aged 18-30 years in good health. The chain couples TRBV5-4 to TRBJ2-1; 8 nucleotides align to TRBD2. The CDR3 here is CASSLRSGSTYNEQFF. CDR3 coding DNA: TGTGCCAGCAGCTTGAGGAGCGGGAGTACCTACAATGAGCAGTTCTTC. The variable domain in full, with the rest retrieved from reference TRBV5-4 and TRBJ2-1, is ETGVTQSPTHLIKTRGQQVTLRCSSQSGHNTVSWYQQALGQGPQFIFQYYREEENGRGNFPPRFSGLQFPNYSSELNVNALELDDSALYLCASSLRSGSTYNEQFFGPGTRLTVL.